This T cell receptor (beta chain) was sequenced during a study of CD4+ T cells in melanoma (dated by TCRdb to between 2021 and 2024). Study-level background: Neoantigen-specific CD4+ T cells in human melanoma were what the study investigated.

V loses 4 bases, J loses 5 bases, and the germline ends lie 9 bases apart. Reading the germline V gene (reference sequence) gives CDR1 SGHNT and CDR2 YYREEE. The cysteine opens and the phenylalanine closes a CDR3 of 12 amino acids. Left in the record is the CDR3 DNA by itself, 36 bases read in frame from the first base. Beyond this particular receptor, the publication reports: Neoantigen-specific CD4+ T cells were reported to be correlated with the function of CD8+ T cells, macrophages and B cells. According to the report, neoantigen-specific CD4+ T cells in melanoma displayed diverse differentiation states.

Donors were patients with melanoma. To note about this clone: Its antigen is still unknown. Per-base quality was not reported, and no clone a single base away is much larger than it.

Library preparation was by the immunoSEQ multiplex PCR assay. Not all clones reach the TCRdb copy of this immuneACCESS table, which keeps in-frame sequences only. Checked studies attribute under half of the gap to unresolved V genes and leave the rest unexplained. Within this sample are about 11,000 clones, with less than 75% of them counted one time only. The biggest ten clones account for approximately 10% of the sample. The sequenced sample was cells from a culture (not recorded whether cultured in vitro). The sequence is built from TRBV5-4 and TRBJ1-2, with the identity of the D gene unclear. This sequence was found in a human donor with melanoma. CDR3 region: CASSQALYGYTF. At the DNA level, the sequence is TGTGCCAGCAGCCAGGCGTTATATGGCTACACCTTC.